This TCR beta chain was obtained from a study of monozygotic twins with inflammatory bowel disease. Nested PCRs (roughly 15 and 9 cycles, two total) were applied to TCRalpha and TCRbeta cDNA. TCRdb reanalyzed the 5' RACE reads, giving one entry per CDR3 protein sequence and no DNA. The sample includes approximately 150,000 distinct CDR3 sequences. Per the germline V gene, CDR1 is KGHSH and CDR2 is LQKENI. The CDR3 runs to 14 residues. A note on this clonotype: Its target is not known.

Overall study findings and caveats: Lower sharing of clonotypes with other individuals was seen in IBD patients than in healthy twins. This was most marked in patients showing signs of disease activity. Repertoire similarity did not separate concordant from discordant twins, possibly from limited power. Healthy co-twins showed greater TCRbeta diversity (inverse Simpson) than IBD patients.

The sequenced material came from blood. The TCR originated in a human donor with ulcerative colitis or Crohn's disease, or a healthy co-twin of an affected twin (not recorded which). V usage is TRBV18 and J usage is TRBJ2-7; TCRdb proposes TRBD2, but this gene call is untestable without DNA. The CDR3 loop is CASSPTEANYEQYF.